This TCR beta chain was identified in a study of T cells in Graves' hyperthyroidism and ophthalmopathy. The investigators amplified TCR beta CDR3 regions from RNA transcripts. The HTBI set primed first-round TCR CDR3 RT-PCR. TCRdb called the multiplex PCR reads again in MiXCR, with one record for every CDR3 protein. The sample consists of over 350,000 distinct CDR3 sequences, 11% to 15% of them appearing once. Germline V gene data show CDR1 as DFQATT and CDR2 as SNEGSKA (reference sequence). The CDR3 runs 12 residues. Between the trimmed V and J ends, which lost 2 bases and 0 bases, there was a span of 5 bases. This clonotype was observed a few times.

Sequencing input: blood. The sequence came from a man aged 50-59 years with Graves' ophthalmopathy. The J gene is TRBJ2-7, the V gene TRBV20-1; unclear D gene. The CDR3 DNA follows: TGCAGTGCTAGATCGTCCTCCTACGAGCAGTACTTC. Its protein is CSARSSSYEQYF.